This TCR beta chain originates from a study of control samples from healthy donors and cancer patients. V lost 3 bases to trimming and J lost 4 bases; unmatched junction nucleotides: 10. This CDR3 spans 15 amino acids. Germline V gene lookup returns CDR1 SQVTM and CDR2 ANQGSEA. Sequencing was performed with immunoSEQ multiplex PCR; in TCRdb, only in-frame clones are kept and a portion is missing. The sample has about 73,000 clones; about 90% are singletons. This sequence joins TRBV29-1 and TRBJ2-7, with 9 bases fitting TRBD2. The sample was blood. This sequence was found in a woman in her forties or fifties in good health. As DNA, the CDR3 is TGCAGCGTTGATTTTGCTAGCGGGATTGGGTACGAGCAGTACTTC. Amino acid sequence: CSVDFASGIGYEQYF.